Listed below are T cell receptor beta chains from one sample, sequenced in a study of blood T cell repertoires in COVID-19. Clones were read by immunoSEQ multiplex PCR, and TCRdb kept only the in-frame ones, dropping some. The data hold fewer than 350,000 clones, with roughly 88% observed a single time. Sequenced material: PBMCs or T cells enriched from blood (not recorded which). All receptors derive from a man between 25 and 39 years old who had recovered from COVID-19. Each CDR3 is given with its conserved first and last residue. D genes are given only for firm matches. Part of the rows lack a size; the others show once, few, many or a class for expanded clones.

TRBV19	TRBJ1-2	TRBD1	NA	17	TGTGCCAGTAGTATCGACCTCTTCACAGGGGGGGACTATGGCTACACCTTC	CASSIDLFTGGDYGYTF
TRBV7-8	TRBJ2-6	TRBD2	few	16	TGTGCCAGCAGCGTAGTACTAGCGGGGAGGGCCAACGTCCTGACTTTC	CASSVVLAGRANVLTF
TRBV7-9	TRBJ2-1	NA	few	12	TGTGCCAGCAGGCTCGCGGGGAATGAGCAGTTCTTC	CASRLAGNEQFF
TRBV10-3	TRBJ2-1	TRBD1	NA	14	TGTGCCATCAGTGGCACAGGGGGATTGGATGAGCAGTTCTTC	CAISGTGGLDEQFF
TRBV5-6	TRBJ2-7	TRBD1	NA	16	TGTGCCAGCAGCACGACAGGACAGGGCCACTCCTACGAGCAGTACTTC	CASSTTGQGHSYEQYF
TRBV5-1	TRBJ2-1	TRBD1	NA	14	TGCGCCAGCAGCTTGGGGACAGGGTACAATGAGCAGTTCTTC	CASSLGTGYNEQFF
TRBV19	TRBJ2-7	TRBD1	NA	17	TGTGCCAGTAGTATAGTGTTTAAGGGGACAGGATCCCCCGAGCAGTACTTC	CASSIVFKGTGSPEQYF
TRBV25-1	TRBJ1-6	NA	NA	17	TGTGCCAGCAGTGCAACTCCCCTGGGGGGATCGTTTAGACCCCTCCACTTT	CASSATPLGGSFRPLHF
TRBV7-9	TRBJ1-2	NA	NA	16	TGTGCCAGCAGCTTAGTTGCGTTGGGGGCCTCCTATGGCTACACCTTC	CASSLVALGASYGYTF
TRBV6-5	TRBJ1-2	TRBD1	NA	15	TGTGCCAGCAGTCAGCCGGGACAGGCTAACTATGGCTACACCTTC	CASSQPGQANYGYTF
TRBV2	TRBJ2-3	TRBD2	NA	16	TGTGCCAGCAGTCATGAGACTAGCGGGGTAGCAGATACGCAGTATTTT	CASSHETSGVADTQYF
TRBV27	TRBJ1-5	TRBD1	once	14	TGTGCCAGCAGTGCCGACAGGGCCTGGCAGCCCCAGCATTTT	CASSADRAWQPQHF
TRBV7-2	TRBJ2-7	TRBD2	NA	17	TGTGCCAGCAGCTTACCCCGGACGGGAGGGAGCCTCTACGAGCAGTACTTC	CASSLPRTGGSLYEQYF
TRBV6-1	TRBJ1-6	NA	NA	15	TGTGCCAGCAGTGAGTCCCTCTCCTATAATTCACCCCTCCACTTT	CASSESLSYNSPLHF
TRBV7-3	TRBJ1-2	NA	many	13	TGTGCCAGCAGCTTAAGTGGCGGCCGGGGCTACACCTTC	CASSLSGGRGYTF
TRBV5-1	TRBJ1-1	TRBD1	NA	15	TGCGCCAGCAGCCCAAGGACAGGCGAGAACACTGAAGCTTTCTTT	CASSPRTGENTEAFF
TRBV5-4	TRBJ1-4	TRBD1	NA	17	TGTGCCAGCAGCCTACGGGACAGGGGGTACTCTAATGAAAAACTGTTTTTT	CASSLRDRGYSNEKLFF
TRBV11-2	TRBJ1-1	NA	NA	13	TGTGCCAGCAGCTTAGATGGAGGAACTGAAGCTTTCTTT	CASSLDGGTEAFF
TRBV2	TRBJ1-3	NA	NA	15	TGTGCCAGCAGTGAAGGCAGTAGGAGGGGAAACACCATATATTTT	CASSEGSRRGNTIYF
TRBV7-3	TRBJ2-2	TRBD2	once	17	TGTGCCAGCAGCTTAAAGACTAGCGGGGCAAACACCGGGGAGCTGTTTTTT	CASSLKTSGANTGELFF
TRBV4-1	TRBJ2-6	NA	once	16	TGCGCCAGCAGCCAAGATTGGGCCTCTGGGGCCAACGTCCTGACTTTC	CASSQDWASGANVLTF
TRBV20-1	TRBJ2-5	TRBD2	NA	16	TGCAGTGCTAGTTATATAGCGGGGGGGCTCGGGGAGACCCAGTACTTC	CSASYIAGGLGETQYF
TRBV11-2	TRBJ2-4	TRBD2	NA	15	TGTGCCAGCAGCTTAACGCGGTCGGGGGGATACATTCAGTACTTC	CASSLTRSGGYIQYF
TRBV20-1	TRBJ2-1	NA	NA	11	TGCAGTGCTAGCGCTCTATGGGAGCAGTTCTTC	CSASALWEQFF
TRBV6-5	TRBJ1-3	TRBD1	once	14	TGTGCCAGCAGGACAGGGGAAACTGGAAACACCATATATTTT	CASRTGETGNTIYF
TRBV5-4	TRBJ1-4	NA	NA	13	TGTGCCAGCAGCTTGGCCGTGAATGAAAAACTGTTTTTT	CASSLAVNEKLFF
TRBV11-2	TRBJ1-3	NA	NA	12	TGTGCCAGCAGCCCAGGAGGGGTGACCATATATTTT	CASSPGGVTIYF
TRBV11-2	TRBJ1-2	TRBD1	NA	15	TGTGCCAGCAGCTTAGAGGACAGGGGGTTCGATGGCTACACCTTC	CASSLEDRGFDGYTF
TRBV4-3	TRBJ2-5	NA	NA	15	TGCGCCAGCAGCCAAGATTGGAGACCGCAAGAGACCCAGTACTTC	CASSQDWRPQETQYF
TRBV5-8	TRBJ2-5	NA	NA	13	TGTGCCAGCAGCTTGAACAGCCAAGAGACCCAGTACTTC	CASSLNSQETQYF
TRBV5-6	TRBJ1-1	NA	NA	18	TGTGCCAGCAGCTTGGCCAAAGATTATTACGGGGTGAACACTGAAGCTTTCTTT	CASSLAKDYYGVNTEAFF
TRBV2	TRBJ2-3	NA	NA	12	TGTGCCAGCAGAGGGGGAACAGATACGCAGTATTTT	CASRGGTDTQYF
TRBV3-1/TRBV3-2	TRBJ1-6	TRBD1	NA	20	TGTGCCAGCAGCCAAGATCTCCCAGGGGGCCTATTATCCTATAATTCACCCCTCCACTTT	CASSQDLPGGLLSYNSPLHF
TRBV7-8	TRBJ2-5	NA	once	11	TGTGCCAGCAGCTCGGTGGAGACCCAGTACTTC	CASSSVETQYF
TRBV2	TRBJ1-5	NA	few	14	TGTGCCAGCAGCCAGGACAGTAGCAATCAGCCCCAGCATTTT	CASSQDSSNQPQHF
TRBV6-2/TRBV6-3	TRBJ2-7	TRBD2	once	20	TGTGCCAGCAGTTACTCGATTAGGACTAGCGGGGGGGCCGGAGGTTACGAGCAGTACTTC	CASSYSIRTSGGAGGYEQYF
TRBV10-3	TRBJ1-1	NA	NA	15	TGTGCCATCAGTGACCCGGCGGGGAGAAACACTGAAGCTTTCTTT	CAISDPAGRNTEAFF
TRBV6-5	TRBJ1-3	TRBD1	NA	14	TGTGCCAGCAGTTACGGACAGGCGTGGAACACCATATATTTT	CASSYGQAWNTIYF
TRBV7-2	TRBJ1-5	NA	NA	15	TGTGCCAGCAGCTTGAGGGGTGGGGGGGATCAGCCCCAGCATTTT	CASSLRGGGDQPQHF
TRBV7-9	TRBJ1-2	TRBD1	NA	12	TGTGCCAGCAGCTCCCGACAGGGGGGCTACACCTTC	CASSSRQGGYTF
TRBV9	TRBJ1-1	TRBD1	NA	15	TGTGCCAGCAGCCCCTACAGGGGGGGAGGCACTGAAGCTTTCTTT	CASSPYRGGGTEAFF
TRBV3-1/TRBV3-2	TRBJ1-1	NA	NA	13	TGTGCCAGCAGCCATCGACAGATAGGTGAAGCTTTCTTT	CASSHRQIGEAFF
TRBV11-3	TRBJ2-7	TRBD2	few	18	TGTGCCAGCACCGAAAAAAAAATGACCGGGACTAGATTCTACGAGCAGTACTTC	CASTEKKMTGTRFYEQYF
TRBV27	TRBJ1-2	TRBD1	NA	15	TGTGCCAGCAGTCATGGACAGGGGGACGCCTATGGCTACACCTTC	CASSHGQGDAYGYTF
TRBV30	TRBJ1-5	NA	NA	15	TGTGCCTGGAGTGTTGACAGTTATAGCAATCAGCCCCAGCATTTT	CAWSVDSYSNQPQHF
TRBV30	TRBJ1-6	NA	NA	16	TGTGCCTGGAGTAAAAGGTCGGGGGGATTTAATTCACCCCTCCACTTT	CAWSKRSGGFNSPLHF
TRBV2	TRBJ1-1	NA	NA	13	TGTGCCAGCAGTGAAGGGAGACTCACTGAAGCTTTCTTT	CASSEGRLTEAFF
TRBV5-1	TRBJ2-5	TRBD1	NA	15	TGCGCCAGCAGCTCGGGACAGCTAGGGGAGGAGACCCAGTACTTC	CASSSGQLGEETQYF
TRBV5-4	TRBJ1-2	NA	NA	15	TGTGCCAGCACCCCTGTAACAGGGAGAGACTATGGCTACACCTTC	CASTPVTGRDYGYTF
TRBV4-1	TRBJ2-3	TRBD2	NA	16	TGCGCCAGCAGCCAAGCACCGGGACTAAGCACAGATACGCAGTATTTT	CASSQAPGLSTDTQYF
TRBV18	TRBJ1-2	TRBD1	NA	14	TGTGCCAGCTCACCACCCCAGGGGGCGTCCGGCTACACCTTC	CASSPPQGASGYTF
TRBV30	TRBJ1-2	NA	NA	13	TGTGCCTGGAGCGCGGACAGCGTCTATGGCTACACCTTC	CAWSADSVYGYTF
TRBV10-3	TRBJ1-1	TRBD1	NA	13	TGTGCCATCAGTGACAGGGGGGACACTGAAGCTTTCTTT	CAISDRGDTEAFF